Sequencing of this T cell receptor beta chain was carried out in a study of blood T cell repertoires in COVID-19. Study-wide background: Italy, Spain and the United States were the sources of the convalescent and acute COVID-19 samples. In each case, the material was cDNA or gDNA derived from T cells, B-cell-depleted T cells, or PBMCs.

Per the original methods: Using reference gene primer amplification, nucleated cell counts were estimated. The protocol was immunoSEQ multiplex PCR, while the TCRdb copy is restricted to in-frame clones and leaves out a portion. The V and J calls and clone size are taken from that table; D and trimming were inferred from the DNA. The sample lists about 250,000 clones; around nine tenths were seen once. The CDR3 totals 16 residues. Germline V gives CDR1 SNHLY, CDR2 FYNNEI. The ends were cut back, 4 bases at V and 0 bases at J, with 13 bases in the middle. The V call is TRBV2, the J call TRBJ2-1, with D maybe TRBD2 (5 bases). Specimen: peripheral blood. The source of this sequence is a young man with active or convalescent COVID-19. CDR3 region: CASSVRGQLSYNEQFF. In DNA, the CDR3 is TGTGCCAGCAGTGTTCGGGGTCAGCTCTCCTACAATGAGCAGTTCTTC.